The TCR beta chain under discussion was sequenced for a study of blood T cell repertoires in COVID-19. Background on the study: T cells, B-cell-depleted T cells, or PBMCs provided the cDNA or gDNA that served as material.

Everyone who took part was roughly 18 to 100 years old, and they came from about 25 US areas. Categorization into cohorts depended on clinical history that participants reported. Looked up from germline, CDR1 is SGHRS and CDR2 is YFSETQ. The V segment lost 0 bases and the J segment 1 base; nucleotides outside the gene matches: 4. CDR3 length: 17 residues. Data came from immunoSEQ multiplex PCR; TCRdb stores just in-frame clones and leaves some out. The table lists a few hundred thousand clones, 85% to 90% of them singletons. The rearrangement uses TRBV5-1 and TRBJ2-1; TRBD2 agrees at 10 bases. The TCR comes from a woman between 50 and 59 years old who had recovered from COVID-19. Sequenced sample: PBMCs or T cells enriched from blood (not recorded which). CDR3 DNA sequence: TGCGCCAGCAGCTTGGGCCTAGCGGGGGTTTCCTACAATGAGCAGTTCTTC. Translation gives CASSLGLAGVSYNEQFF.